What follows are 21 T cell receptor beta chains derived from one specimen sequenced in a study of cytomegalovirus exposure and HLA in healthy donors. PCR primers comprised 60 Vbeta and 13 Jbeta primers. This table comes from immunoSEQ multiplex PCR, and its TCRdb copy is limited to in-frame clones, with some not included. This sample has tens of thousands of clones, with 70% to 85% found just once. The sample was PBMCs. Source of these receptors: a man aged 30 to 39 in good health and CMV-seronegative.

The rearrangement joins TRBV11-2 to TRBJ1-2; D ambiguous. Trimming took 1 base from V and 6 from J, leaving 6 bases between them. From germline, CDR1 is SGHAT and CDR2 FQNNGV. This CDR3 has 12 amino acids. CDR3 protein: CASSLGGNGYTF. CDR3 DNA: TGTGCCAGCAGCTTAGGAGGGAATGGCTACACCTTC.

The rearrangement joins TRBV19 to TRBJ1-1; 7 bases are a match to TRBD1. J was trimmed by 1 base and V by 7 bases; bases with no gene match: 12. The germline gives CDR1 LNHDA, CDR2 SQIVND (reference sequence). CDR3 length equals 16 residues. CDR3 loop: CASTSHEWTGNTEAFF. CDR3 DNA sequence: TGTGCCAGTACCTCCCACGAATGGACAGGGAACACTGAAGCTTTCTTT.

This clone appeared a single time. V and J are TRBV29-1 and TRBJ2-7; D possibly corresponds to TRBD2 (6 bases). V lost 3 bases to trimming and J lost 3 bases, with 9 bases between them. Germline CDR1 and CDR2: SQVTM and ANQGSEA. This CDR3 has 12 amino acids. CDR3 in DNA: TGCAGCGTTGAGGGACTGAACTACGAGCAGTACTTC. Translation gives CSVEGLNYEQYF.

This clone was counted a few times. The gene calls are TRBV30 and TRBJ1-3, with D perhaps matching TRBD1 (5 bases). Per the germline V gene, CDR1 is GTSNPN and CDR2 is SVGIG (reference sequence). The CDR3 totals 14 residues. Trimming removed 0 bases from V and 4 bases from J, with 10 bases in between. The DNA of the CDR3 is TGTGCCTGGAGTGTAAGGACATCAGGAAACACCATATATTTT. Its protein is CAWSVRTSGNTIYF.

The chain employs TRBV6-6 and TRBJ2-2; tentatively, D is TRBD1 (5 bases). This CDR3 has 15 residues. The V gene's germline CDR1 is MNHNY and CDR2 SVGAGI (reference sequence). V lost 3 bases and J lost 1, with 9 bases in between. CDR3 nucleotide sequence: TGTGCCAGCAGTTATGGAAGGGGGAACACCGGGGAGCTGTTTTTT. This codes for CASSYGRGNTGELFF.

The chain uses TRBV4-2 and TRBJ2-1; perhaps TRBD2 as D (6 bases). CDR3 length: 13 residues. Germline lookup yields CDR1 LGHNA and CDR2 YNFKEQ. V lost 1 base to trimming and J lost 8 bases, with 9 bases between them. CDR3 sequence: CASSQGGEDEQFF. CDR3 in DNA: TGTGCCAGCAGCCAAGGGGGGGAAGATGAGCAGTTCTTC.

J is TRBJ1-4 and V is TRBV23-1, with D tentatively TRBD1 (5 bases). TRBV23-1 is classed as an ORF, of uncertain function. Trimming took 2 bases from V and 4 from J, leaving 14 bases between them. The CDR3 sequence is 16 residues long. The CDR3 DNA reads TGCGCCAGCAGTCAAGACACGCAGGGTCTTAATGAAAAACTGTTTTTT. This codes for CASSQDTQGLNEKLFF.

This clone is a singleton in its sample. The CDR3 is CAWSVIAGRVTEAFF. The CDR3 DNA follows: TGTGCCTGGAGTGTAATAGCCGGCAGAGTCACTGAAGCTTTCTTT. This sequence joins TRBV30 and TRBJ1-1, with D unclear. In germline, CDR1 is GTSNPN, CDR2 SVGIG (reference sequence). V lost 0 bases to trimming and J lost 4 bases, with 15 bases between them. The length of the CDR3 is 15 residues.

The chain joins TRBV28 to TRBJ1-3; D remains ambiguous. CDR1 and CDR2 (germline): MDHEN, SYDVKM. V was pared by 5 bases and J by 4 bases, with 12 bases between. The CDR3 is 14 residues long. In DNA, the CDR3 is TGTGCCAGCAGTCTAAGGAGTCCCGGAAACACCATATATTTT. This sequence encodes CASSLRSPGNTIYF.

Judged by abundance, this clone is medium-sized. The chain has TRBV7-9 and TRBJ1-5; TRBD1 might be the D (5 bases). This CDR3 is built from 15 residues. V was trimmed by 5 bases and J by 3 bases, leaving 14 bases between them. The V gene's germline CDR1 is SEHNR and CDR2 FQNEAQ (reference sequence). CDR3 in DNA: TGTGCCAGCAGCCTGGGGGGGGACTACAATCAGCCCCAGCATTTT. Its translation is CASSLGGDYNQPQHF.

The gene calls are TRBV7-6 and TRBJ1-3; D possibly corresponds to TRBD1 (5 bases). The V gene's germline CDR1 is SGHVS and CDR2 FNYEAQ. This CDR3 spans 19 amino acids. With 1 base removed from V and 6 bases from J, the gap between germline ends came to 25 bases. The CDR3, as DNA: TGTGCCAGCAGCTTAGTAGGTCGGAACCTGGGGCTACGTGTAAACACCATATATTTT. Translating it yields CASSLVGRNLGLRVNTIYF.

J is TRBJ1-1 and V is TRBV5-1; TRBD1 agrees at 10 bases. The V gene end was trimmed by 4 bases and the J gene end by 3 bases; junction bases not matched to a gene: 6. CDR1 SGHRS and CDR2 YFSETQ come from the germline V gene. The CDR3 covers 15 residues. The CDR3 region is CASSPGQGEYTEAFF. The DNA of the CDR3 is TGCGCCAGCAGCCCCGGACAGGGGGAGTACACTGAAGCTTTCTTT.

The rearrangement links TRBV9 to TRBJ2-5, with TRBD2 matching 7 bases. Per germline, CDR1 SGDLS and CDR2 YYNGEE. The CDR3 loop spans 14 amino acids. J was trimmed by 4 bases and V by 3 bases; bases with no gene match: 6. CDR3 nucleotide sequence: TGTGCCAGCAGCGCCGGGGGACTAACAGAGACCCAGTACTTC. This encodes CASSAGGLTETQYF. Drawing the rest from reference TRBV9 and TRBJ2-5, the complete variable domain is DSGVTQTPKHLITATGQRVTLRCSPRSGDLSVYWYQQSLDQGLQFLIQYYNGEERAKGNILERFSAQQFPDLHSELNLSSLELGDSALYFCASSAGGLTETQYFGPGTRLLVL.

The chain joins TRBV5-1 to TRBJ1-2; no firm D call. Germline lookup yields CDR1 SGHRS and CDR2 YFSETQ. The CDR3 is 14 residues long. V lost 0 bases, J lost 4 bases, and 10 bases lay in between. The CDR3: CASSLGEGSYGYTF. Here the CDR3 DNA reads TGCGCCAGCAGCTTGGGTGAGGGTTCCTATGGCTACACCTTC.

This clone showed up just a few times. V gene TRBV6-5 combines with J gene TRBJ1-3; perhaps TRBD1 as D (5 bases). Per the germline V gene, CDR1 is MNHEY and CDR2 is SVGAGI. Trimming stripped 0 bases from V and 4 bases from J, with 7 bases between. The CDR3 contains 14 residues. CDR3 sequence: CASSYSRQGNTIYF. The CDR3 bases are TGTGCCAGCAGTTACTCGCGACAGGGAAACACCATATATTTT.

This rearrangement joins TRBV5-1 to TRBJ2-5, with D maybe TRBD2 (6 bases). The CDR3 spans 16 residues. Trimming pared 4 bases from V and 4 bases from J, leaving 20 bases between. Germline V gene lookup returns CDR1 SGHRS and CDR2 YFSETQ. The CDR3 protein is CASSLWGGVGPETQYF. The CDR3 DNA reads TGCGCCAGCAGCCTCTGGGGCGGGGTAGGCCCAGAGACCCAGTACTTC.

This clone was detected a few times. The chain has TRBV6-5 and TRBJ2-7, with 10 positions matching TRBD1. Germline V gene sequence: CDR1 MNHEY, CDR2 SVGAGI. The CDR3 covers 15 residues. After removal of 5 bases from V and 6 bases from J, the junction contained 10 bases not matched to a gene. CDR3 DNA sequence: TGTGCCAGCAGTCCGGGACAGGGGCCCTATCGCGAGCAGTACTTC. This sequence encodes CASSPGQGPYREQYF.

The chain employs TRBV30 and TRBJ1-1; TRBD1 might be the D (5 bases). Deletions cut 7 bases from V and 5 bases from J, with 8 bases between. Per germline, CDR1 GTSNPN and CDR2 SVGIG (reference sequence). There are 10 residues in the CDR3. The DNA for the CDR3 is TGTGCCTACAGGCGGACTGAAGCTTTCTTT. Encoded protein: CAYRRTEAFF.

V usage is TRBV19 and J usage is TRBJ1-2; no clear D gene. This CDR3 has 12 amino acids. In germline, CDR1 is LNHDA, CDR2 SQIVND (reference sequence). The V end was cut by 4 bases, the J end by 5 bases, with 8 bases between. CDR3 in DNA: TGTGCCAGTAGTAGGTCGAGGTATGGCTACACCTTC. It translates to CASSRSRYGYTF.

The chain links TRBV29-1 to TRBJ1-1, with no clear D. This CDR3 has 14 amino acids. V dropped 7 bases and J dropped 1 base, with 16 bases sitting between them. Germline assignment: CDR1 SQVTM and CDR2 ANQGSEA. CDR3 in DNA: TGCAGCGCTTTTTACGAGAGCTCGAACACTGAAGCTTTCTTT. Protein: CSAFYESSNTEAFF.

J is TRBJ1-2 and V is TRBV29-1; no definite D call. V lost 5 bases and J 8 bases, leaving 18 bases between the germline ends. CDR3 length: 13 residues. CDR1 is SQVTM, CDR2 ANQGSEA, per germline. The CDR3 is CSVFGSDLRGYTF. CDR3 DNA sequence: TGCAGCGTTTTTGGGTCTGATTTGAGGGGCTACACCTTC.